A selection of T cell receptor beta chains follows, all from one sample in a study of blood T cell repertoires in COVID-19. The protocol was immunoSEQ multiplex PCR, while the TCRdb copy is restricted to in-frame clones and leaves out a portion. This repertoire shows 270,000 or so clones, 86% found once; its top ten account for about 8.6%. The sample taken for sequencing was peripheral blood. Source of these receptors: a middle-aged man with active or convalescent COVID-19. Each CDR3 is given with its conserved first and last residue. A D gene is named only where the DNA matches it firmly. A clone size is listed for some rows: how often the clone was seen (once, few, many), or a class if it is expanded.

>TRBV5-1|14|.|TRBD1|TRBJ1-4
CASSEGAEDEKLFF
TGCGCCAGCAGCGAGGGGGCTGAGGATGAAAAACTGTTTTTT
>TRBV2|15|.|TRBD2|TRBJ2-2
CASTWTSGRTGELFF
TGTGCCAGCACCTGGACTAGCGGGAGAACCGGGGAGCTGTTTTTT
>TRBV28|14|.|TRBD1|TRBJ2-7
CASSPGQASEPQYF
TGTGCCAGCAGCCCGGGACAGGCTTCTGAACCCCAGTACTTC
>TRBV5-1|15|.|.|TRBJ2-7
CASSLEGLPTYEQYF
TGCGCCAGCAGCTTGGAGGGGTTACCTACCTACGAGCAGTACTTC
>TRBV16|16|.|.|TRBJ2-6
CASSPSPGAGANVLTF
TGTGCCAGCAGCCCATCTCCCGGGGCTGGGGCCAACGTCCTGACTTTC
>TRBV27|16|.|TRBD1|TRBJ1-6
CASSPRGSGNNSPLHF
TGTGCCAGCAGTCCCAGGGGGTCGGGAAATAATTCACCCCTCCACTTT
>TRBV29-1|14|few|.|TRBJ1-2
CSVVSWGKDYGYTF
TGCAGCGTTGTAAGCTGGGGCAAGGACTATGGCTACACCTTC
>TRBV28|14|.|.|TRBJ1-4
CATYPGDSNEKLFF
TGTGCCACCTACCCGGGAGACTCGAATGAAAAACTGTTTTTT
>TRBV10-3|16|.|TRBD2|TRBJ2-3
CAISGPTSGSTDTQYF
TGTGCCATCAGTGGGCCAACTAGCGGTAGCACAGATACGCAGTATTTT
>TRBV9|16|.|TRBD2|TRBJ2-5
CASSPAGLVYQETQYF
TGTGCCAGCAGCCCCGCGGGACTAGTTTATCAAGAGACCCAGTACTTC
>TRBV5-5|13|.|TRBD1|TRBJ2-7
CASSRDRWNEQYF
TGTGCCAGCAGCCGGGACAGGTGGAACGAGCAGTACTTC
>TRBV2|18|.|TRBD1|TRBJ2-2
CASSLWGQGLSGTGELFF
TGTGCCAGCAGCCTATGGGGACAGGGGTTATCGGGCACCGGGGAGCTGTTTTTT
>TRBV24-1|13|.|TRBD1|TRBJ1-2
CATSDLRTGGYTF
TGTGCCACCAGTGATTTGCGGACAGGTGGCTACACCTTC
>TRBV4-2|18|.|TRBD2|TRBJ2-2
CASSPNGLAGGNTGELFF
TGTGCCAGCAGCCCGAACGGATTAGCGGGGGGGAATACCGGGGAGCTGTTTTTT
>TRBV18|12|few|.|TRBJ1-5
CASSPRGLPQHF
TGTGCCAGCTCACCGAGAGGGCTGCCCCAGCATTTT
>TRBV13|11|.|.|TRBJ1-1
CASSLTQEAFF
TGTGCCAGCAGCTTAACGCAGGAAGCTTTCTTT
>TRBV7-2|16|.|.|TRBJ2-7
CASSSLRGNSAYEQYF
TGTGCCAGCAGCTCACTTCGGGGAAACTCTGCCTACGAGCAGTACTTC
>TRBV9|16|once|TRBD2|TRBJ2-2
CASSVRGGSYTGELFF
TGTGCCAGCAGCGTCCGCGGGGGATCATACACCGGGGAGCTGTTTTTT
>TRBV28|15|.|TRBD2|TRBJ2-1
CASRDFSGGPDEQFF
TGTGCCAGCAGGGACTTTTCGGGGGGGCCAGATGAGCAGTTCTTC
>TRBV10-1|14|.|.|TRBJ1-1
CASSEGGGNTEAFF
TGCGCCAGCAGTGAGGGCGGAGGGAACACTGAAGCTTTCTTT
>TRBV7-6|15|.|.|TRBJ1-2
CASSLARQLLYGYTF
TGTGCCAGCAGCTTAGCGAGGCAGCTTCTCTATGGCTACACCTTC
>TRBV12-5|15|.|TRBD2|TRBJ2-5
CASGRSGGVQETQYF
TGTGCTAGTGGCCGTAGCGGGGGGGTTCAAGAGACCCAGTACTTC
>TRBV19|12|.|.|TRBJ2-3
CASSGIRYTQYF
TGTGCCTCATCAGGGATACGATATACGCAGTATTTT
>TRBV30|13|.|.|TRBJ1-5
CAWAQDNNQPQHF
TGTGCCTGGGCCCAGGATAACAATCAGCCCCAGCATTTT
>TRBV9|14|.|TRBD1|TRBJ2-1
CASSPTGVHNEQFF
TGTGCCAGCAGCCCGACAGGGGTCCACAATGAGCAGTTCTTC
>TRBV29-1|17|.|TRBD2|TRBJ2-1
CSVGGTSGAGQYNEQFF
TGCAGCGTTGGAGGGACTAGCGGAGCAGGGCAATACAATGAGCAGTTCTTC
>TRBV27|14|.|.|TRBJ2-7
CASSLSLATYEQYF
TGTGCCAGCAGTCTTTCCCTTGCTACCTACGAGCAGTACTTC
>TRBV18|15|.|TRBD1|TRBJ1-2
CASSPGQLGDYGYTF
TGTGCCAGCTCACCGGGACAGCTAGGAGACTATGGCTACACCTTC
>TRBV7-6|15|.|TRBD1|TRBJ1-6
CASSLADREDSPLHF
TGTGCCAGCAGCTTAGCGGACAGGGAGGATTCACCCCTCCACTTT
>TRBV11-2|16|.|.|TRBJ1-6
CASSSLGAGKYSPLHF
TGTGCCAGCAGCTCTCTAGGGGCTGGGAAGTATTCACCCCTCCACTTT
>TRBV5-1|13|.|.|TRBJ2-1
CASREGSYNEQFF
TGCGCCAGCAGGGAGGGCTCCTACAATGAGCAGTTCTTC
>TRBV7-9|13|.|.|TRBJ1-3
CASSLGGGNTIYF
TGTGCCAGCAGCCTCGGCGGGGGAAACACCATATATTTT
>TRBV6-6|16|.|TRBD1|TRBJ1-6
CASSPPLTGGDSPLHF
TGTGCCAGCAGTCCCCCCCTGACAGGGGGCGATTCACCCCTCCACTTT
>TRBV9|15|.|.|TRBJ2-5
CASSAEGTGEETQYF
TGTGCCAGCAGCGCAGAGGGAACGGGAGAAGAGACCCAGTACTTC
>TRBV6-5|13|.|.|TRBJ1-2
CASRTSGNYGYTF
TGTGCCAGTCGTACATCGGGGAACTATGGCTACACCTTC
>TRBV19|17|.|TRBD2|TRBJ2-2
CASSILAGGVNTGELFF
TGTGCCAGTAGTATTCTAGCGGGGGGTGTTAACACCGGGGAGCTGTTTTTT
>TRBV19|14|.|TRBD1|TRBJ2-1
CATGQGGSYNEQFF
TGTGCCACAGGACAGGGGGGATCCTACAATGAGCAGTTCTTC
>TRBV11-2|15|.|.|TRBJ2-1
CASSPEEFPLGEQFF
TGTGCCAGCAGTCCGGAGGAGTTCCCCCTAGGTGAGCAGTTCTTC
>TRBV6-4|18|.|TRBD1|TRBJ2-6
CASSDGGQGGLGANVLTF
TGTGCCAGCAGTGACGGAGGACAGGGGGGTCTGGGGGCCAACGTCCTGACTTTC
>TRBV4-2|17|.|.|TRBJ2-2
CASSQDRSHGGPGELFF
TGTGCCAGCAGCCAAGATAGAAGCCACGGGGGGCCCGGGGAGCTGTTTTTT